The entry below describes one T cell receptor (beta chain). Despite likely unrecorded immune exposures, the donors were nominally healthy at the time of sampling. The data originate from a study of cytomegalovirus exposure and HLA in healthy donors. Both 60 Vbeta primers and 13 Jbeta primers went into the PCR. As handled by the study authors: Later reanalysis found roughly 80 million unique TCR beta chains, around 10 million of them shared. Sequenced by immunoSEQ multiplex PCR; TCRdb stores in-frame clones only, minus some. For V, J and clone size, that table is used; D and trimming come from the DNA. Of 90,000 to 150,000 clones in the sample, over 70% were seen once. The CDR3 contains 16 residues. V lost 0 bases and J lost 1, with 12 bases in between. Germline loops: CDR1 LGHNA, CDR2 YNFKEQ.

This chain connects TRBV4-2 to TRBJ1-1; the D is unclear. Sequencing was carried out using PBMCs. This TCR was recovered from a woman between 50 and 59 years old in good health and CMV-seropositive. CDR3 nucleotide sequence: TGTGCCAGCAGCCAAGAGGTATTGGTCGGGAACACTGAAGCTTTCTTT. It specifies CASSQEVLVGNTEAFF.